The 11 T cell receptor beta chains below come from one sample, sequenced in a study of blood T cells in healthy people across ages. PCR was performed a second time for about 7 to 12 cycles using a sample-barcoded 5' primer and a J-beta primer mix. TCRdb independently ran MiXCR on the 5' RACE reads; one entry per CDR3 protein. Of fewer than 2,000,000 distinct CDR3 sequences listed, about 35% are singletons. Sequencing was carried out using blood. These receptors all stem from a woman younger than 45 in good health.

The J gene is TRBJ2-3, the V gene TRBV20-1; TRBD1 agrees at 8 bases. This CDR3 contains 13 residues. The ends lost 6 bases at V and 5 bases at J; junction bases unmatched: 7. In germline, CDR1 is DFQATT, CDR2 SNEGSKA (reference sequence). The CDR3 nucleotides are TGCAGTGCGCGGACAGGGTATATAGATACGCAGTATTTT. Its protein is CSARTGYIDTQYF.

This clonotype has just a few counts. Written as DNA, the CDR3 is TGCGCCAGCAGTTCGGGACACTTACCGGGACTAGCGGGGCCTCAAGAGACCCAGTACTTC. It is translated as CASSSGHLPGLAGPQETQYF. V gene TRBV5-1 combines with J gene TRBJ2-5, with 13 bases fitting TRBD2. The V and J ends lost 5 bases and 2 bases, in that order; junction bases with no gene match: 18. CDR3 size: 20 residues. CDR1 is SGHRS, CDR2 YFSETQ, per germline.

The rearrangement uses TRBV6-1 and TRBJ2-1, with 12 positions matching TRBD2. J was trimmed by 8 bases and V by 4 bases; bases with no gene match: 6. The CDR3 is made up of 15 amino acids. CDR1 is MNHNS, CDR2 SASEGT, per germline. CDR3 loop: CASSATSGGSDEQFF. The CDR3 DNA reads TGTGCCAGCAGTGCCACTAGCGGGGGGAGCGATGAGCAGTTCTTC.

The chain couples TRBV20-1 to TRBJ2-1, with 7 bases fitting TRBD2. V trimming: 4 bases; J trimming: 10 bases; junction bases outside the gene matches: 7. From germline, CDR1 is DFQATT and CDR2 SNEGSKA (reference sequence). There are 12 residues in the CDR3. The CDR3 DNA sequence: TGCAGTGCTAAAGCAGCGGGGTGGGAGCAGTTCTTC. Its protein is CSAKAAGWEQFF.

In this sample, this clonotype turned up a few times. The chain's CDR3 is CASRTGTGGFYEKLFF. Written as DNA, the CDR3 is TGCGCCAGCAGAACCGGGACAGGGGGCTTTTATGAAAAACTGTTTTTT. This rearrangement joins TRBV5-1 to TRBJ1-4; 12 bases map to TRBD1. The germline V gene encodes CDR1 SGHRS and CDR2 YFSETQ. J gave up 6 bases and V 5 bases, and 8 bases lay outside the gene matches. The CDR3 has 16 amino acids.

The chain joins TRBV18 to TRBJ1-1; D not resolved. CDR1 is KGHSH, CDR2 LQKENI, per germline. The CDR3 extends over 15 amino acids. Trimming removed 4 bases from V and 0 bases from J, with 12 bases in between. CDR3 sequence reads: CASSLEGIMNTEAFF. The CDR3, as DNA: TGTGCCAGCTCACTGGAGGGAATAATGAACACTGAAGCTTTCTTT.

This clonotype was observed a few times. This chain links TRBV20-1 with TRBJ2-6, with no clear D. CDR1 is DFQATT, CDR2 SNEGSKA, per germline (reference sequence). V lost 4 bases and J 0 bases, leaving 10 bases between the germline ends. CDR3 length: 15 amino acids. The CDR3 sequence is CSANSYLSGANVLTF. CDR3 nucleotide sequence: TGCAGTGCTAACAGTTACCTCTCTGGGGCCAACGTCCTGACTTTC.

This clonotype was counted at least ten times. V and J are TRBV4-2 and TRBJ2-5; 8 bases are a match to TRBD2. CDR1 is LGHNA, CDR2 YNFKEQ, per germline. J gave up 5 bases and V 1 base, and 12 bases lay outside the gene matches. This CDR3 is built from 17 residues. The CDR3 region has the DNA TGTGCCAGCAGCCAAGGAGTAGCTACGGGAGGGCAGGAGACCCAGTACTTC. This sequence encodes CASSQGVATGGQETQYF.

The V gene is TRBV6-6, the J gene TRBJ2-5, with a possible D match to TRBD2 (6 bases). The CDR3 sequence is 13 residues long. The V and J ends lost 6 bases and 3 bases respectively, with 11 bases between them. The germline V gene encodes CDR1 MNHNY and CDR2 SVGAGI (reference sequence). CDR3 loop: CASRGGGKETQYF. The DNA of the CDR3 is TGTGCCAGCAGGGGGGGAGGAAAAGAGACCCAGTACTTC.

This clonotype appeared a few times. CDR3 bases: TGTGCCAGCAGCCAAGGGAGCCACGAGCAGTACTTC. It specifies CASSQGSHEQYF. This chain connects TRBV7-9 to TRBJ2-7; D might be TRBD2 (5 bases). Germline CDR1 SEHNR, CDR2 FQNEAQ (reference sequence). The CDR3 has 12 residues. Trimming removed 5 bases from V and 5 bases from J, with 10 bases in between.

This clonotype was detected only a few times. The V call is TRBV3-1, the J call TRBJ1-2; D gene uncertain. The V end lost 1 base, the J end lost 7 bases, and 13 bases lay between the germline ends. Germline loops: CDR1 LGHDT, CDR2 YNNKEL (reference sequence). This CDR3 is 14 amino acids long. CDR3 loop: CASSQGSSRFGYTF. DNA for the CDR3: TGTGCCAGCAGCCAAGGGTCCTCAAGGTTTGGCTACACCTTC.